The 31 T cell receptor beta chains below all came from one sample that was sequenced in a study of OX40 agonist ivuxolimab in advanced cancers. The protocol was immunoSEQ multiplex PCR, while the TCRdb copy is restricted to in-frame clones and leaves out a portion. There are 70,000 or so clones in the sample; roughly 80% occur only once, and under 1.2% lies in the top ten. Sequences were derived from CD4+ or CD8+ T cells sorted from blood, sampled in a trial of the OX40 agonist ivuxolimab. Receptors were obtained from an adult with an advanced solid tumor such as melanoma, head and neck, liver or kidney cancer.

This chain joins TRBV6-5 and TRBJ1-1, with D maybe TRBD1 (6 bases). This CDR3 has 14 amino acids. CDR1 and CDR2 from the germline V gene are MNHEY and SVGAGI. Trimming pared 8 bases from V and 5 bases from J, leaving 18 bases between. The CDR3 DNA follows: TGTGCCAGCGTACCGAGGGGGGGTGGGACTGAAGCTTTCTTT. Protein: CASVPRGGGTEAFF.

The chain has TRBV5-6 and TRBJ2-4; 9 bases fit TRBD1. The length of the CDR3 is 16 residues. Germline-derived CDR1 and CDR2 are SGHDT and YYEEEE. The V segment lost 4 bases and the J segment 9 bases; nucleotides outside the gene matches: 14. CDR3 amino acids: CASSVQGAPGNVIQYF. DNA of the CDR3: TGTGCCAGCAGCGTACAGGGGGCCCCGGGGAATGTCATTCAGTACTTC.

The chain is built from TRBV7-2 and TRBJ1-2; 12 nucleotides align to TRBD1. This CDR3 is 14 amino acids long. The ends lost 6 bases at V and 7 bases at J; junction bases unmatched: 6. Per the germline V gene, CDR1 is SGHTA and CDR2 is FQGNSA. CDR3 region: CASRPGQGAAGYTF. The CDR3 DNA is TGTGCCAGCAGACCGGGACAGGGGGCTGCTGGCTACACCTTC.

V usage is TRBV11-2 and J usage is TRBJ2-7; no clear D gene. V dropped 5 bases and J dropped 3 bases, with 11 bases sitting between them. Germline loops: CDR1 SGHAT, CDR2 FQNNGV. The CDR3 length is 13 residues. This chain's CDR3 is CASSPGSNYEQYF. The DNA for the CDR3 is TGTGCCAGCAGCCCCGGATCCAACTACGAGCAGTACTTC.

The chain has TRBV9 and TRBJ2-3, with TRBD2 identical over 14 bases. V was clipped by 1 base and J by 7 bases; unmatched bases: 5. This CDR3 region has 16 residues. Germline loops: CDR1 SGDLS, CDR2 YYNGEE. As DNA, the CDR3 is TGTGCCAGCAGCGTAAGGACTAGCGGGGGGATAAATACGCAGTATTTT. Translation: CASSVRTSGGINTQYF.

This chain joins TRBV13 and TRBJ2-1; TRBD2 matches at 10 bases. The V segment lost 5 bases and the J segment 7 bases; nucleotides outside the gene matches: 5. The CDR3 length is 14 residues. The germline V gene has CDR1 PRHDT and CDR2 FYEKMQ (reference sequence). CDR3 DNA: TGTGCCAGCAGCGCTAGCGGGGGTGGGAATGAGCAGTTCTTC. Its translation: CASSASGGGNEQFF.

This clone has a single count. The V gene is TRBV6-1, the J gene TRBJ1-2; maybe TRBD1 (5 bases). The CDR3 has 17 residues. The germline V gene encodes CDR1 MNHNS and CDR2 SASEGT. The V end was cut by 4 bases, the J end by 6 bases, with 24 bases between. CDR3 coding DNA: TGTGCCAGCAGTGTGGCGGGAGGGGCGAGCCGTAAGAATGGCTACACCTTC. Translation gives CASSVAGGASRKNGYTF.

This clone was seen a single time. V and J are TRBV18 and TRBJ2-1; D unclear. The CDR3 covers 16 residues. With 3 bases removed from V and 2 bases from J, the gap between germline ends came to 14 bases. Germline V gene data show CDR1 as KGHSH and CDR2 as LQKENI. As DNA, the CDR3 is TGTGCCAGCTCACCGTCTAGTCCCCCCCCCTACAATGAGCAGTTCTTC. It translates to CASSPSSPPPYNEQFF.

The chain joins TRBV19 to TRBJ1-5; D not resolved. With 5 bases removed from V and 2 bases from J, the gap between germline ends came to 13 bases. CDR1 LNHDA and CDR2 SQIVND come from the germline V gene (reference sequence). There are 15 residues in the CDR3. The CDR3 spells CASSPDSRGNQPQHF. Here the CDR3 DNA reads TGTGCCAGTAGTCCGGATTCGAGGGGCAATCAGCCCCAGCATTTT.

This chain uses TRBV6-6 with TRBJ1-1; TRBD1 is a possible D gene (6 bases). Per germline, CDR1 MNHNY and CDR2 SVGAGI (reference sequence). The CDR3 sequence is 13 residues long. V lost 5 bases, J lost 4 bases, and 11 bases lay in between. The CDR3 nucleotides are TGTGCCAGCAGTGGACAGAGCTTCACTGAAGCTTTCTTT. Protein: CASSGQSFTEAFF.

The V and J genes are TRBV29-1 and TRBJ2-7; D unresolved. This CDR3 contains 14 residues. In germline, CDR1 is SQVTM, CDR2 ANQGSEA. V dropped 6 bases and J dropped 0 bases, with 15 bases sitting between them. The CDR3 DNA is TGCAGCGTCCAGGTGAGCGCTTTCTCCTACGAGCAGTACTTC. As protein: CSVQVSAFSYEQYF.

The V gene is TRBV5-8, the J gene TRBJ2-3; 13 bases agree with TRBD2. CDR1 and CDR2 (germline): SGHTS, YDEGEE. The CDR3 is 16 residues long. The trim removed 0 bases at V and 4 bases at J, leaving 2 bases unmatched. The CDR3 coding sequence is TGTGCCAGCAGCTTGGATACTAGCGGGGGGGCAGATACGCAGTATTTT. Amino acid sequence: CASSLDTSGGADTQYF. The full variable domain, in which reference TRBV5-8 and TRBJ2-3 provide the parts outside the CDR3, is EAGVTQSPTHLIKTRGQQATLRCSPISGHTSVYWYQQALGLGLQFLLWYDEGEERNRGNFPPRFSGRQFPNYSSELNVNALELEDSALYLCASSLDTSGGADTQYFGPGTRLTVL.

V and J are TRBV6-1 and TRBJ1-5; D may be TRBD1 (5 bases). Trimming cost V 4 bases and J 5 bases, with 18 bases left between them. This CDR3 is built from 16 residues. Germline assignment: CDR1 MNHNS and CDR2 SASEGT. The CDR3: CASSAPVGVGDQPQHF. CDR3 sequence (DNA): TGTGCCAGCAGTGCCCCGGTGGGCGTAGGGGATCAGCCCCAGCATTTT.

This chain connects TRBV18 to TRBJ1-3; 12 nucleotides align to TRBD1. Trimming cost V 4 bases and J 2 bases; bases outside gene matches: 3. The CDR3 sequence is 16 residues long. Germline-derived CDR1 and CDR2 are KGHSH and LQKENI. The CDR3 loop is CASSQGTGGTGNTIYF. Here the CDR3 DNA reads TGTGCCAGCTCACAAGGGACAGGGGGCACTGGAAACACCATATATTTT.

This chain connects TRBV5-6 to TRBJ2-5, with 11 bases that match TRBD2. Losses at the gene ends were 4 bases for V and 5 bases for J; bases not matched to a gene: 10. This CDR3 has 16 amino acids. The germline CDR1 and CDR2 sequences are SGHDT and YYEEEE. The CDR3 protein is CASSVTLAGGAETQYF. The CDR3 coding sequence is TGTGCCAGCAGCGTAACCCTAGCGGGGGGTGCGGAGACCCAGTACTTC.

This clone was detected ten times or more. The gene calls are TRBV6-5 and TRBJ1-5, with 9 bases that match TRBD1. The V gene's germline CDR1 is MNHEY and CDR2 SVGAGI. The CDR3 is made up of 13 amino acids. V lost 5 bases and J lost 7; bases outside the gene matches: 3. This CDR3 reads CASSGTGTQPQHF. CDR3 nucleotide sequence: TGTGCCAGCAGTGGGACAGGGACGCAGCCCCAGCATTTT.

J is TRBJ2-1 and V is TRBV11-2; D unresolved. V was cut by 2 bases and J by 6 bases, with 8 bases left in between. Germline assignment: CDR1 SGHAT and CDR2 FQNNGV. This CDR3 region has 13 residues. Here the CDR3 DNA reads TGTGCCAGCAGCTTACAACAGTTCAATGAGCAGTTCTTC. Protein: CASSLQQFNEQFF.

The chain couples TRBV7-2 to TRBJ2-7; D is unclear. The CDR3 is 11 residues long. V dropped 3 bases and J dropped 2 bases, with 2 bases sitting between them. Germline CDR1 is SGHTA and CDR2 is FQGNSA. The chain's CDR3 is CASSLTYEQYF. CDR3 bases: TGTGCCAGCAGCTTGACCTACGAGCAGTACTTC.

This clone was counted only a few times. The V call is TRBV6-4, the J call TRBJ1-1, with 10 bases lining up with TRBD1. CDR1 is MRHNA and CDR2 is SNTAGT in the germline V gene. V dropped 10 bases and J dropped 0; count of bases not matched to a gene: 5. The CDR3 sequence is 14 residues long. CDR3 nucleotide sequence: TGTGCCACTCGACAGGGGGCCATGAACACTGAAGCTTTCTTT. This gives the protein CATRQGAMNTEAFF.

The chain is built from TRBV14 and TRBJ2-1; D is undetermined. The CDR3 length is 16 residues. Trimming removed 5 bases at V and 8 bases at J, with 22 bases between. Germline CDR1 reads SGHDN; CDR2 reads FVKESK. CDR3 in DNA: TGTGCCAGCAGCTTCCGGACCCTACCGGGCGGTCATGAGCAGTTCTTC. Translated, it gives CASSFRTLPGGHEQFF.

CDR3 residues: CASSQDRTGRAGTDSYEQYF. Here the CDR3 DNA reads TGCGCCAGCAGCCAAGATCGCACTGGGAGGGCCGGGACAGACTCCTACGAGCAGTACTTC. This rearrangement joins TRBV4-1 to TRBJ2-7; D may match TRBD1 or TRBD2 (7 bases each). The V end lost 0 bases, the J end lost 0 bases, and 24 bases lay between the germline ends. Germline V gene lookup returns CDR1 MGHRA and CDR2 YSYEKL. There are 20 residues in the CDR3.

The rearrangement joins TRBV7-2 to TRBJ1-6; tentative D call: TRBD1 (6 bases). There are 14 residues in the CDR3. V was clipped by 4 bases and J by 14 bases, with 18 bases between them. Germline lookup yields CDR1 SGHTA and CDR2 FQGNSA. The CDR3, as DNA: TGTGCCAGCAGCTCGGTCCACAGGGTCCCAACCCTCCACTTT. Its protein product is CASSSVHRVPTLHF. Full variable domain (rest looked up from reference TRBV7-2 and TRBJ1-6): GAGVSQSPSNKVTEKGKDVELRCDPISGHTALYWYRQSLGQGLEFLIYFQGNSAPDKSGLPSDRFSAERTGGSVSTLTIQRTQQEDSAVYLCASSSVHRVPTLHFGNGTRLTVT.

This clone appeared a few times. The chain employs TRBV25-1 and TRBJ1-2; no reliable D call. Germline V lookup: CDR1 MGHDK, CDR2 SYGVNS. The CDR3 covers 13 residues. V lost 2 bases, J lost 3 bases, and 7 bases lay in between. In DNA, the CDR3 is TGTGCCAGCAGTGAAGTAGCTGACTATGGCTACACCTTC. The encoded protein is CASSEVADYGYTF.

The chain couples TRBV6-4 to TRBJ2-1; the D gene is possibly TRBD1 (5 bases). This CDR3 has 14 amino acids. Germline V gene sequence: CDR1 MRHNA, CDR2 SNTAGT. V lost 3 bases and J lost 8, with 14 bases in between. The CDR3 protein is CASSDRAGMHEQFF. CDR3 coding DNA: TGTGCCAGCAGTGATCGGGCAGGGATGCATGAGCAGTTCTTC.

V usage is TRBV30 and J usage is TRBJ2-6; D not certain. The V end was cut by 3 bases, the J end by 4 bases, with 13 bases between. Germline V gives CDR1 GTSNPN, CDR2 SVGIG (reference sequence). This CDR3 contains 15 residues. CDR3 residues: CAWRELGSGANVLTF. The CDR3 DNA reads TGTGCCTGGAGAGAGTTGGGTTCAGGGGCCAACGTCCTGACTTTC.

The CDR3 here is CASRIPGGSGNTIYF. For the CDR3, the DNA is TGTGCCAGTCGAATACCAGGGGGCTCTGGAAACACCATATATTTT. The chain is built from TRBV19 and TRBJ1-3; 7 nucleotides match TRBD1. Germline trimming cut 8 bases from V and 0 bases from J; bases unmatched to any gene: 7. This CDR3 comprises 15 residues. Germline CDR1 reads LNHDA; CDR2 reads SQIVND (reference sequence).

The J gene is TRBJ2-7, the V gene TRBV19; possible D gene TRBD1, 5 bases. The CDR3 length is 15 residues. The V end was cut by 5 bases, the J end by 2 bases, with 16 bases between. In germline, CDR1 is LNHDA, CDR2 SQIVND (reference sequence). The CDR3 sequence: CASSPGHQPPYEQYF. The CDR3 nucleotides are TGTGCCAGTAGTCCTGGACACCAACCTCCCTACGAGCAGTACTTC.

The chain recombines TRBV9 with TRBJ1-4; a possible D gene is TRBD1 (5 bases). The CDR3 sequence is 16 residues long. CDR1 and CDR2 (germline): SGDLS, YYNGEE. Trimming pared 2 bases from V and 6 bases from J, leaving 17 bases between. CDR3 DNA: TGTGCCAGCAGCGTTAACCCTCACGGGGGAGATGAAAAACTGTTTTTT. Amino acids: CASSVNPHGGDEKLFF. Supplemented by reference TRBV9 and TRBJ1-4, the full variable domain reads DSGVTQTPKHLITATGQRVTLRCSPRSGDLSVYWYQQSLDQGLQFLIQYYNGEERAKGNILERFSAQQFPDLHSELNLSSLELGDSALYFCASSVNPHGGDEKLFFGSGTQLSVL.

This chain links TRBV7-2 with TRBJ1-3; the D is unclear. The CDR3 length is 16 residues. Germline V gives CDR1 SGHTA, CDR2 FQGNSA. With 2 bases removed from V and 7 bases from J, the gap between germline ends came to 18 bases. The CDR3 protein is CASSLPPSGVVNTIYF. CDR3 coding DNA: TGTGCCAGCAGCTTACCTCCCAGTGGGGTCGTGAACACCATATATTTT. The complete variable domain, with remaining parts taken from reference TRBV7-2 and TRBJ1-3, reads GAGVSQSPSNKVTEKGKDVELRCDPISGHTALYWYRQSLGQGLEFLIYFQGNSAPDKSGLPSDRFSAERTGGSVSTLTIQRTQQEDSAVYLCASSLPPSGVVNTIYFGEGSWLTVV.

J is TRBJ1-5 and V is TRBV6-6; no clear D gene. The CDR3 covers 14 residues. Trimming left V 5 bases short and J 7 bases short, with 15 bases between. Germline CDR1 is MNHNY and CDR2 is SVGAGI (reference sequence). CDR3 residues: CASSLDFAEQPQHF. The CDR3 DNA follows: TGTGCCAGCAGTCTGGACTTTGCGGAACAGCCCCAGCATTTT.

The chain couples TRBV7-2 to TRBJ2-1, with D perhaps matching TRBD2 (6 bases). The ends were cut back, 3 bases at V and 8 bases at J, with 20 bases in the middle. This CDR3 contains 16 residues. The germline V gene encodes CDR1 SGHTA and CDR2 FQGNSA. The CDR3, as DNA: TGTGCCAGCAGCTTCTCGGAGGGCCTAGCGCTGTATGAGCAGTTCTTC. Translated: CASSFSEGLALYEQFF.